This TCR beta chain is from a study of cytomegalovirus exposure and HLA in healthy donors. General study points: Per a later analysis, HLA-associated TCR beta chains showed more clonal expansion than other, equally common TCR beta chains. Among the CMV-associated chains, three were confirmed in vitro as specific for CMV antigens. Immune exposure data for these donors was limited to CMV serostatus.

13 Jbeta primers and 60 Vbeta primers were used for the PCR. TCRdb keeps only in-frame clones here, not all; method: immunoSEQ multiplex PCR. Among around 300,000 clones listed, over 85% were seen once. This clone was recorded only once. Antigen unknown. The clonotype was recovered from a young woman in good health and CMV-seronegative. Input material: PBMCs.

The CDR3 nucleotides read TGCGCCAGCAGTGAGGGGAGCTATGGCTACACCTTC. It specifies CASSEGSYGYTF. The chain joins TRBV10-1 to TRBJ1-2; D is uncertain. Germline CDR1 reads WNHNN; CDR2 reads SYGVQD (reference sequence). This CDR3 has 12 amino acids. V was pared by 2 bases and J by 4 bases, with 5 bases between.